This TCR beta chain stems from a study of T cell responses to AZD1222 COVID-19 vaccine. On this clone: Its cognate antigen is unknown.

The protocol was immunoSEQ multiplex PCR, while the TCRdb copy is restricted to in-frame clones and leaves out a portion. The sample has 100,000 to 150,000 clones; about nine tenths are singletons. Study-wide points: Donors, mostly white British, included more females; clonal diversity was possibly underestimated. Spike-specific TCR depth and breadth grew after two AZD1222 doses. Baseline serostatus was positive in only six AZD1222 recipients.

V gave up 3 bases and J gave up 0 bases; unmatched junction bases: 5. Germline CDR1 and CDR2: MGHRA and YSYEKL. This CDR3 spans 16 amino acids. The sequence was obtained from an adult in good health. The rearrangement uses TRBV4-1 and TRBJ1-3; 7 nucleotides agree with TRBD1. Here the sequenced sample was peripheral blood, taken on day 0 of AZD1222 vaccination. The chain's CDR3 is CASSQSQGGSGNTIYF. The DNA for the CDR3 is TGCGCCAGCAGCCAGAGCCAGGGGGGCTCTGGAAACACCATATATTTT.